Described below is a single T cell receptor (beta chain) sequence and its context. This entry belongs to a study of blood T cell repertoires in COVID-19. Overall study context: From the United States, Italy and Spain came samples of acute and convalescent COVID-19. From T cells, B-cell-depleted T cells, or PBMCs came the material, which was cDNA or gDNA.

In the authors' methods: Estimation of nucleated cell counts was performed using reference gene primer amplification. TCRdb keeps only in-frame clones here, not all; method: immunoSEQ multiplex PCR. The DNA was the basis for D and trimming; V, J and clone size are from that table. The table lists approximately 140,000 clones, 80% of them singletons. This CDR3 is built from 15 residues. V shed 4 bases, J shed 7 bases, and the junction held 11 bases outside the gene matches. Per the germline V gene, CDR1 is MGHRA and CDR2 is YSYEKL. The chain employs TRBV4-1 and TRBJ2-7; TRBD1 matches 9 bases. Sequences were obtained from peripheral blood. The clonotype was recovered from a man in his sixties with active or convalescent COVID-19. The CDR3 is CASSRTGDIPGEQYF. CDR3 sequence (DNA): TGCGCCAGCAGCCGGACAGGGGACATCCCAGGAGAGCAGTACTTC.